The source of this TCR beta chain is a study of graft-versus-host responses after intestinal transplantation. Turning to the study itself: Once they had received anti-thymocyte globulin induction, all recipients took tacrolimus and steroids for about 3 years. Overall study findings and caveats: Recipient marrow showed GvH clones, some seen first in ileum or blood. Early post-transplant HvG declines tracked with peak circulating GvH clone levels. Allografts of patients with graft-donor T cell macrochimerism showed high graft-versus-host to host-versus-graft clone ratios.

Trimming removed 1 base at V and 1 base at J, with 11 bases between. The CDR3 spans 15 residues. The V gene's germline CDR1 is SGHNT and CDR2 YYREEE (reference sequence). Assay used: immunoSEQ multiplex PCR; TCRdb lists only in-frame clones, some missing. The sample contains 45,000 to 50,000 clones, about nine tenths of which appear only once. Comments on this clone: What it binds is unknown.

This receptor was identified in a human donor who was the organ donor for an intestinal transplant. The sample consisted of unstimulated CD4+ T cells sorted from spleen or lymph node cells, taken before transplant. The chain recombines TRBV5-4 with TRBJ1-1, with D tentatively TRBD1 (5 bases). CDR3: CASSLLGGPNTEAFF. As DNA, the CDR3 is TGTGCCAGCAGCTTGCTTGGGGGACCGAACACTGAAGCTTTCTTT.